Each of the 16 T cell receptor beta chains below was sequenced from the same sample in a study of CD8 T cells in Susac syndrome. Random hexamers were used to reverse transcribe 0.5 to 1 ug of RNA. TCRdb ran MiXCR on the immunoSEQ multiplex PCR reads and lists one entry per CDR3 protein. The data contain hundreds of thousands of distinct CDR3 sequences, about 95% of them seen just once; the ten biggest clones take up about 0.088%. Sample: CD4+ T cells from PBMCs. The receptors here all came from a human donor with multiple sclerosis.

The CDR3 here is CATSDSGRGNEQFF. In nucleotides, the CDR3 is TGTGCCACCAGTGATTCGGGGAGGGGCAATGAGCAGTTCTTC. This chain uses TRBV24-1 with TRBJ2-1; 7 nucleotides match TRBD2. The J segment lost 6 bases and the V segment lost 2 bases, leaving 3 bases of the junction unmatched. CDR3 length: 14 amino acids. The germline V gene encodes CDR1 KGHDR and CDR2 SFDVKD.

CDR3 region: CASTHRLAAGVTQYF. The CDR3, as DNA: TGTGCCAGCACACACCGACTAGCGGCCGGTGTGACCCAGTACTTC. V is TRBV27 and J is TRBJ2-5; 9 bases line up with TRBD2. The J segment lost 7 bases and the V segment lost 7 bases, leaving 13 bases of the junction unmatched. The CDR3 runs 15 residues. Looked up from germline, CDR1 is MNHEY and CDR2 is SMNVEV (reference sequence).

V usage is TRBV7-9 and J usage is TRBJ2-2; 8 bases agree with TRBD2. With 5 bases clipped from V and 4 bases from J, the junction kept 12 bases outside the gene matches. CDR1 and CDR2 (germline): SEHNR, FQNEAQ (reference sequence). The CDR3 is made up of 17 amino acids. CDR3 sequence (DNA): TGTGCCAGCAGCCGCGCCCGCGGGGGGTATGTCACCGGGGAGCTGTTTTTT. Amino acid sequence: CASSRARGGYVTGELFF.

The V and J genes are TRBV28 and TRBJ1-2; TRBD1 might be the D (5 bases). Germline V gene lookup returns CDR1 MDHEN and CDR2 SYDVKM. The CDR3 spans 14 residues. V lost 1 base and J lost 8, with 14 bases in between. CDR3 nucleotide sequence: TGTGCCAGCAGTTTATCGCGAGGGGCGAAAGGCTACACCTTC. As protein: CASSLSRGAKGYTF.

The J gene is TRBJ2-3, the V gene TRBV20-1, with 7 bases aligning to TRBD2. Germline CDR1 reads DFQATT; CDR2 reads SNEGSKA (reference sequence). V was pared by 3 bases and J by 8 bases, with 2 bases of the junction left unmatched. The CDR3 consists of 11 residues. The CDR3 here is CSARIAGTQYF. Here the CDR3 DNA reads TGCAGTGCTAGGATAGCGGGTACGCAGTATTTT.

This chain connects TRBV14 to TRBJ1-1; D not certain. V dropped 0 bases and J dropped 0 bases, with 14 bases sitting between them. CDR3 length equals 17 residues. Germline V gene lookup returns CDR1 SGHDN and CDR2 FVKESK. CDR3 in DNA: TGTGCCAGCAGCCAAGATAGCCGGAGCCATATGAACACTGAAGCTTTCTTT. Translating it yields CASSQDSRSHMNTEAFF.

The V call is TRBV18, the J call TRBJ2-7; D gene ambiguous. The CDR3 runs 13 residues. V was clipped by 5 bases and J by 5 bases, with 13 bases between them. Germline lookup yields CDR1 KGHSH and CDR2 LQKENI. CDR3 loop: CASSELGFHEQYF. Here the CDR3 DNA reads TGTGCCAGCTCAGAGCTAGGTTTCCACGAGCAGTACTTC.

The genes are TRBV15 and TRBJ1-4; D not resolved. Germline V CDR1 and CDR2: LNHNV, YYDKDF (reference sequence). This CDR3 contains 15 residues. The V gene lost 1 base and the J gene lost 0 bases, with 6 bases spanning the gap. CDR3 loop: CATSRVGSTNEKLFF. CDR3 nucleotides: TGTGCCACCAGCAGAGTAGGGTCAACTAATGAAAAACTGTTTTTT.

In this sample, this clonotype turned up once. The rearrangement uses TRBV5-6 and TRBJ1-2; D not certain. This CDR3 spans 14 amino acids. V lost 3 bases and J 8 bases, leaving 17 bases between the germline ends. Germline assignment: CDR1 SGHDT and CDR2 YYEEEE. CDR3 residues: CASSSGAPLGGYTF. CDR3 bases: TGTGCCAGCAGCTCCGGAGCGCCCCTGGGGGGCTACACCTTC.

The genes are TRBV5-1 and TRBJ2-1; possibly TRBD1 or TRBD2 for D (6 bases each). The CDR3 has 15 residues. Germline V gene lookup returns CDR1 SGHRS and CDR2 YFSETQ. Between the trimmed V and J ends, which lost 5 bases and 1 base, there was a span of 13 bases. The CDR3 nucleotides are TGCGCCAGCAGTCTGGGGGGCGAGTCCTACAATGAGCAGTTCTTC. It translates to CASSLGGESYNEQFF. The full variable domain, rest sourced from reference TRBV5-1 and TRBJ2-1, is KAGVTQTPRYLIKTRGQQVTLSCSPISGHRSVSWYQQTPGQGLQFLFEYFSETQRNKGNFPGRFSGRQFSNSRSEMNVSTLELGDSALYLCASSLGGESYNEQFFGPGTRLTVL.

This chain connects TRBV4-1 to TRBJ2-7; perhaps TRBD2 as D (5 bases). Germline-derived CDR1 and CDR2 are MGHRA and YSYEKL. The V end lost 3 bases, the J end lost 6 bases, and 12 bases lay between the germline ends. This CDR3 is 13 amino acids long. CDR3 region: CASSHQGAGEQYF. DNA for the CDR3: TGCGCCAGCAGCCATCAAGGCGCGGGCGAGCAGTACTTC.

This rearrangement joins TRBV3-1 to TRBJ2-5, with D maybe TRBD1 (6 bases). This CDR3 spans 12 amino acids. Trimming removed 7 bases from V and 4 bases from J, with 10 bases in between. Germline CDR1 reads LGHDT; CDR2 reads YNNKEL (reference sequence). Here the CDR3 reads CASTRGGETQYF. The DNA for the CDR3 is TGTGCCAGCACCAGGGGTGGAGAGACCCAGTACTTC.

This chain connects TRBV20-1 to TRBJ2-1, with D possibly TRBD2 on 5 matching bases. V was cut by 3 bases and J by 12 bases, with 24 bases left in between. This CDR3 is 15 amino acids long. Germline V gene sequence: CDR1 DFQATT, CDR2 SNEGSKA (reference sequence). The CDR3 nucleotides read TGCAGTGCTAGTGACTGGTTAAGCGGTATTCACGGGCAGTTCTTC. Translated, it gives CSASDWLSGIHGQFF.

DNA of the CDR3: TGCGCCAGTGCGGAGAGTGGGAGCTATGGCTACACCTTC. As protein: CASAESGSYGYTF. The genes are TRBV5-1 and TRBJ1-2; no clear D gene. Germline CDR1 is SGHRS and CDR2 is YFSETQ. This CDR3 is built from 13 residues. V lost 8 bases and J 4 bases, leaving 15 bases between the germline ends.

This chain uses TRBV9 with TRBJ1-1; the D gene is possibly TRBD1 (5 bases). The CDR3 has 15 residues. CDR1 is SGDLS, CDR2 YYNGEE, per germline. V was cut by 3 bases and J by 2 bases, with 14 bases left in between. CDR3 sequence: CASSAVDRFNTEAFF. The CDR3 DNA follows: TGTGCCAGCAGCGCCGTTGACAGATTCAACACTGAAGCTTTCTTT.

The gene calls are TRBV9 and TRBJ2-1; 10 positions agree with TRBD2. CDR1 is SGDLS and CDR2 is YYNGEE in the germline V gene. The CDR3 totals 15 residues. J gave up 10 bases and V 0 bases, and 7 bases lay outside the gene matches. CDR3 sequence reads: CASSVALAGEGEQFF. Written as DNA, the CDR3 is TGTGCCAGCAGCGTAGCTCTAGCGGGAGAGGGAGAGCAGTTCTTC.